Each of the 30 T cell receptor beta chains below was sequenced from the same sample in a study of beta chain features in type 1 diabetes. Expressed TCRB transcripts were sequenced after all isolated RNA was converted to cDNA. This table comes from immunoSEQ multiplex PCR, and its TCRdb copy is limited to in-frame clones, with some not included. This table has 970,000 or so clones, roughly 17% appearing once. Material for sequencing was naive CD4+ T cells from blood. The origin of the receptors is a woman between 18 and 29 years old in good health.

A few counts support this clone. V gene TRBV4-3 combines with J gene TRBJ2-3; a weak D match, TRBD2 (5 bases). Germline loops: CDR1 LGHNA, CDR2 YSLEER. The CDR3 totals 13 residues. V lost 3 bases and J lost 4, with 8 bases in between. CDR3 nucleotide sequence: TGCGCCAGCAGCCACTTTAGCGCAGATACGCAGTATTTT. Its translation is CASSHFSADTQYF.

V usage is TRBV20-1 and J usage is TRBJ2-7; no definite D call. The germline CDR1 and CDR2 sequences are DFQATT and SNEGSKA (reference sequence). Trimming took off 3 bases at V and 7 bases at J, with 7 bases between the two ends. The CDR3 runs to 10 residues. The CDR3 nucleotides read TGCAGTGCTAGGAGCGAAGAGCAGTACTTC. This translates into CSARSEEQYF.

This clone showed up just a few times. This specimen includes other DNA sequences encoding the same CDR3. This chain uses TRBV9 with TRBJ1-1; no clear D. The CDR3 sequence is 13 residues long. Germline values: CDR1 SGDLS, CDR2 YYNGEE. The ends were cut back, 4 bases at V and 1 base at J, with 8 bases in the middle. The CDR3 DNA follows: TGTGCCAGCAGCCTTACCCCGAACACTGAAGCTTTCTTT. It codes for CASSLTPNTEAFF.

V and J are TRBV29-1 and TRBJ2-7; D not certain. CDR3 length: 14 amino acids. Germline V gene data show CDR1 as SQVTM and CDR2 as ANQGSEA. Trimming took off 3 bases at V and 3 bases at J, with 15 bases between the two ends. This CDR3 reads CSVEESAPFYEQYF. In nucleotides, the CDR3 is TGCAGCGTTGAGGAGTCGGCCCCTTTCTACGAGCAGTACTTC.

V and J are TRBV18 and TRBJ2-1; D perhaps matches TRBD2 (6 bases). V was shortened by 8 bases and J by 4 bases, with 21 bases between the two germline ends. The CDR3 has 16 residues. Germline values: CDR1 KGHSH, CDR2 LQKENI. This CDR3 reads CASLPAVAGSYNEQFF. The CDR3 region has the DNA TGTGCCAGCCTACCCGCCGTGGCGGGATCTTACAATGAGCAGTTCTTC. The entire variable domain, with the rest obtained from reference TRBV18 and TRBJ2-1, is as follows: NAGVMQNPRHLVRRRGQEARLRCSPMKGHSHVYWYRQLPEEGLKFMVYLQKENIIDESGMPKERFSAEFPKEGPSILRIQQVVRGDSAAYFCASLPAVAGSYNEQFFGPGTRLTVL.

The V and J genes are TRBV29-1 and TRBJ2-5; 11 nucleotides line up with TRBD1. With V trimmed by 6 bases and J by 4 bases, 7 bases remained unmatched. Looked up from germline, CDR1 is SQVTM and CDR2 is ANQGSEA. The CDR3 contains 14 residues. CDR3 in amino acids: CSVGGQGASETQYF. The CDR3 bases are TGCAGCGTAGGCGGACAGGGGGCTTCAGAGACCCAGTACTTC.

The chain employs TRBV5-4 and TRBJ1-1; D unclear. From germline, CDR1 is SGHNT and CDR2 YYREEE (reference sequence). This CDR3 contains 14 residues. V was shortened by 6 bases and J by 1 base, with 13 bases between the two germline ends. CDR3 in amino acids: CASTSGRSNTEAFF. The CDR3 DNA sequence: TGTGCCAGCACTTCAGGCAGGTCGAACACTGAAGCTTTCTTT.

This clone appeared a few times. The V call is TRBV9, the J call TRBJ1-1, with 7 bases identical to TRBD1. CDR1 and CDR2 from the germline V gene are SGDLS and YYNGEE. Germline trimming cut 4 bases from V and 1 base from J; bases unmatched to any gene: 4. CDR3 length equals 14 residues. The CDR3 sequence: CASSTRTGNTEAFF. The CDR3 coding sequence is TGTGCCAGCAGCACAAGGACAGGGAACACTGAAGCTTTCTTT.

This clone was observed at least ten times. The chain employs TRBV7-9 and TRBJ2-4; unclear D gene. Germline-derived CDR1 and CDR2 are SEHNR and FQNEAQ (reference sequence). CDR3 size: 14 residues. Trimming pared 6 bases from V and 0 bases from J, leaving 9 bases between. This CDR3 is CASSLQLAKNIQYF. The DNA for the CDR3 is TGTGCCAGCAGTCTACAGCTAGCCAAAAACATTCAGTACTTC.

This clone occurred a few times. Distinct nucleotide sequences in the sample also encode this CDR3. This chain uses TRBV28 with TRBJ2-7; D not resolved. CDR1 is MDHEN and CDR2 is SYDVKM in the germline V gene. The ends were cut back, 6 bases at V and 2 bases at J, with 8 bases in the middle. CDR3 size: 12 residues. This chain's CDR3 is CASSLTAYEQYF. Here the CDR3 DNA reads TGTGCCAGCAGCCTCACGGCCTACGAGCAGTACTTC.

Comment on this clone: This same CDR3 is encoded by further DNA sequences in the sample. This rearrangement joins TRBV5-4 to TRBJ2-3; 13 bases fit TRBD2. The CDR3 is 15 amino acids. V shed 7 bases and J 0 bases; nucleotides not matched to a gene: 2. Germline V gene data show CDR1 as SGHNT and CDR2 as YYREEE (reference sequence). The CDR3 DNA follows: TGTGCCAGCCGACTAGCGGGAGGAAGCACAGATACGCAGTATTTT. Amino acids: CASRLAGGSTDTQYF. Combining the CDR3 with reference TRBV5-4 and TRBJ2-3 gives the whole variable domain ETGVTQSPTHLIKTRGQQVTLRCSSQSGHNTVSWYQQALGQGPQFIFQYYREEENGRGNFPPRFSGLQFPNYSSELNVNALELDDSALYLCASRLAGGSTDTQYFGPGTRLTVL.

This clone was counted only a few times. The chain links TRBV2 to TRBJ2-3, with 10 bases matching TRBD2. CDR3 length: 15 residues. The germline gives CDR1 SNHLY, CDR2 FYNNEI. Unmatched junction bases numbered 5, after V lost 2 bases and J lost 6 bases. CDR3 in amino acids: CASSELGTSADTQYF. DNA of the CDR3: TGTGCCAGCAGTGAACTTGGGACTAGCGCCGATACGCAGTATTTT.

As regards this clone: Because the CDR3's place on the DNA is in doubt, the DNA is left out and the CDR3 is given as listed by TCRdb. The chain is built from TRBV28 and TRBJ2-2. Germline V lookup: CDR1 MDHEN, CDR2 SYDVKM. With termini counted, the CDR3 has 14 amino acids. CDR3 region: CASSSSGHTGELFF.

The chain employs TRBV5-6 and TRBJ1-4, with D unclear. From germline, CDR1 is SGHDT and CDR2 YYEEEE. This CDR3 is built from 14 residues. V was pared by 4 bases and J by 1 base, with 8 bases between. The CDR3 DNA reads TGTGCCAGCAGCCCTACAGTAACTAATGAAAAACTGTTTTTT. It is translated as CASSPTVTNEKLFF.

This clone was detected a few times. The chain carries TRBV9 and TRBJ2-4, with 7 bases that match TRBD2. The CDR3 length is 15 residues. CDR1 is SGDLS, CDR2 YYNGEE, per germline. J lost 6 bases, V lost 4 bases, and 10 bases had no gene match. CDR3 nucleotide sequence: TGTGCCAGCAGCCCCTACCCGGGAGGAGGAAACATTCAGTACTTC. Residues: CASSPYPGGGNIQYF.

This clone was found a few times. The chain has TRBV10-3 and TRBJ1-5, with 9 bases lining up with TRBD1. Trimming cost V 4 bases and J 6 bases; bases outside gene matches: 4. The germline CDR1 and CDR2 sequences are ENHRY and SYGVKD. This CDR3 contains 14 residues. In DNA form, the CDR3 reads TGTGCCATCAGTGGTGACAGGGGGATTCAGCCCCAGCATTTT. Protein product: CAISGDRGIQPQHF.

This chain connects TRBV14 to TRBJ2-2, with 8 bases matching TRBD1. V lost 0 bases and J lost 5; bases outside the gene matches: 8. The CDR3 length is 17 residues. Per the germline V gene, CDR1 is SGHDN and CDR2 is FVKESK. The DNA for the CDR3 is TGTGCCAGCAGCCAAGATCTAGGGACAGGCGGGACCGGGGAGCTGTTTTTT. Its protein is CASSQDLGTGGTGELFF.

The chain uses TRBV25-1 and TRBJ2-2; D is ambiguous. Germline V lookup: CDR1 MGHDK, CDR2 SYGVNS. The CDR3 length is 13 residues. V was pared by 7 bases and J by 1 base, with 7 bases between. CDR3 sequence: CASTKGNTGELFF. The CDR3, as DNA: TGTGCCAGCACTAAGGGGAACACCGGGGAGCTGTTTTTT.

Comment on this clone: Distinct nucleotide sequences in the sample also encode this CDR3. This chain uses TRBV7-2 with TRBJ2-1; 13 bases map to TRBD2. After removal of 5 bases from V and 4 bases from J, the junction contained 5 bases not matched to a gene. CDR3 length: 16 residues. From germline, CDR1 is SGHTA and CDR2 FQGNSA. CDR3 bases: TGTGCCAGCAGCCCAGGACTAGCGGGAGAGTACAATGAGCAGTTCTTC. This gives the protein CASSPGLAGEYNEQFF.

This clone was seen a few times. The chain couples TRBV7-9 to TRBJ2-3; TRBD2 might be the D (6 bases). Germline V CDR1 and CDR2: SEHNR, FQNEAQ (reference sequence). The CDR3 loop spans 19 amino acids. V was pared by 4 bases and J by 6 bases, with 29 bases between. CDR3 sequence reads: CASSSWRVGQPHKRDTQYF. CDR3 bases: TGTGCCAGCAGCTCCTGGAGGGTCGGTCAGCCTCATAAAAGGGATACGCAGTATTTT. The full variable domain, completed using reference TRBV7-9 and TRBJ2-3, is DTGVSQNPRHKITKRGQNVTFRCDPISEHNRLYWYRQTLGQGPEFLTYFQNEAQLEKSRLLSDRFSAERPKGSFSTLEIQRTEQGDSAMYLCASSSWRVGQPHKRDTQYFGPGTRLTVL.

The J gene is TRBJ2-3, the V gene TRBV18; D possibly corresponds to TRBD2 (6 bases). This CDR3 is built from 13 residues. V was cut by 11 bases and J by 1 base, with 13 bases left in between. Germline values: CDR1 KGHSH, CDR2 LQKENI. In DNA form, the CDR3 reads TGTGCCGGCAGCGGGCAAGGCACAGATACGCAGTATTTT. It translates to CAGSGQGTDTQYF.

The V call is TRBV4-1, the J call TRBJ1-1; weak D call: TRBD1 (5 bases). The CDR3 spans 11 residues. With 0 bases removed from V and 11 bases from J, the gap between germline ends came to 7 bases. CDR1 is MGHRA, CDR2 YSYEKL, per germline. This chain's CDR3 is CASSQDRDAFF. Here the CDR3 DNA reads TGCGCCAGCAGCCAAGACAGGGACGCTTTCTTT.

The table lists this clone with a few counts. The rearrangement links TRBV11-2 to TRBJ2-3; no clear D. Germline V CDR1 and CDR2: SGHAT, FQNNGV. Trimming stripped 6 bases from V and 0 bases from J, with 4 bases between. This CDR3 has 12 residues. CDR3: CASRRSTDTQYF. DNA for the CDR3: TGTGCCAGCAGACGTAGCACAGATACGCAGTATTTT.

This clone appeared a few times. This chain uses TRBV6-1 with TRBJ1-5; possible D gene TRBD1, 5 bases. The germline CDR1 and CDR2 sequences are MNHNS and SASEGT. The CDR3 runs 15 residues. The germline V and J ends were trimmed by 4 bases and 0 bases, with 10 bases remaining between them. The CDR3, as DNA: TGTGCCAGCAGTGGGGCAGGGTATAGCAATCAGCCCCAGCATTTT. It codes for CASSGAGYSNQPQHF.

The rearrangement joins TRBV7-2 to TRBJ1-2; no firm D call. This CDR3 has 13 residues. Between the trimmed V and J ends, which lost 3 bases and 4 bases, there was a span of 9 bases. Germline V gene sequence: CDR1 SGHTA, CDR2 FQGNSA. For the CDR3, the DNA is TGTGCCAGCAGCTTGGACGCTTCCTATGGCTACACCTTC. It specifies CASSLDASYGYTF.

This clone was found a few times. V gene TRBV28 combines with J gene TRBJ2-2, with D possibly called TRBD1 or TRBD2 (5 bases each). V was cut by 1 base and J by 1 base, with 10 bases left in between. Germline V gene sequence: CDR1 MDHEN, CDR2 SYDVKM. This CDR3 is built from 16 residues. This CDR3 is CASSLFEGKNTGELFF. Written as DNA, the CDR3 is TGTGCCAGCAGTTTATTCGAGGGGAAGAACACCGGGGAGCTGTTTTTT.

The V call is TRBV2, the J call TRBJ2-3, with 14 bases lining up with TRBD2. After removal of 1 base from V and 4 bases from J, the junction contained 7 bases not matched to a gene. Germline V gives CDR1 SNHLY, CDR2 FYNNEI. CDR3 length equals 18 residues. The CDR3 loop reads CASSEVGLAGVGSDTQYF. The CDR3 bases are TGTGCCAGCAGTGAAGTGGGACTAGCGGGAGTCGGCTCAGATACGCAGTATTTT.

This clone was found a few times. The chain couples TRBV14 to TRBJ2-7; perhaps TRBD2 as D (5 bases). The CDR3 totals 15 residues. Trimming cost V 3 bases and J 6 bases, with 18 bases left between them. Per the germline V gene, CDR1 is SGHDN and CDR2 is FVKESK. The CDR3 region is CASSQNGNTRGEQYF. For the CDR3, the DNA is TGTGCCAGCAGCCAGAACGGGAATACTAGAGGCGAGCAGTACTTC.

This rearrangement joins TRBV18 to TRBJ2-7; tentative D call: TRBD2 (6 bases). This CDR3 region has 13 residues. V dropped 4 bases and J dropped 4 bases, with 11 bases sitting between them. In germline, CDR1 is KGHSH, CDR2 LQKENI. Written as DNA, the CDR3 is TGTGCCAGCTCACTCCCTGGGGGGTACGAGCAGTACTTC. Its translation is CASSLPGGYEQYF.

The chain employs TRBV28 and TRBJ2-1; either TRBD1 or TRBD2 may fit D (8 bases each). V was trimmed by 8 bases and J by 5 bases, leaving 19 bases between them. Per germline, CDR1 MDHEN and CDR2 SYDVKM. CDR3 size: 15 residues. CDR3 in DNA: TGTGCCAGCCAGGGGGCTAGCGGGCCCCACAATGAGCAGTTCTTC. Translation gives CASQGASGPHNEQFF.